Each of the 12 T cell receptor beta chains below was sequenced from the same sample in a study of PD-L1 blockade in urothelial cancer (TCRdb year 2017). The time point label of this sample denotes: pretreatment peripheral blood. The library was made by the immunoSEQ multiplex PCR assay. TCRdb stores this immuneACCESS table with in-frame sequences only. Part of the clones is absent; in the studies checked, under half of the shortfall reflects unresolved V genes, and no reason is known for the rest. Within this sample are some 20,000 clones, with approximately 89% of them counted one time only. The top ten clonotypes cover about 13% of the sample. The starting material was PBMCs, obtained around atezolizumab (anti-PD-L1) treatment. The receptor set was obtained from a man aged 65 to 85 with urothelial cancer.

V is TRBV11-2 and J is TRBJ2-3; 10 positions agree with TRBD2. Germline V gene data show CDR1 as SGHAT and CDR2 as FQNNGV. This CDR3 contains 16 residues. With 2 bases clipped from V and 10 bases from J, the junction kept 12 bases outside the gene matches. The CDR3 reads CASSLNPSGGGSAQYF. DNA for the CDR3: TGTGCCAGCAGCTTAAACCCTAGCGGGGGTGGAAGTGCGCAGTATTTT.

Here the CDR3 DNA reads TGTGCCAGCTCACCACCGAATGGGGCGAAAGGGACCCAGTACTTC. Residues: CASSPPNGAKGTQYF. This rearrangement joins TRBV18 to TRBJ2-5, with D perhaps TRBD1 (5 bases). Germline CDR1 KGHSH, CDR2 LQKENI. The CDR3 runs to 15 residues. Trimming removed 0 bases from V and 7 bases from J, with 15 bases in between.

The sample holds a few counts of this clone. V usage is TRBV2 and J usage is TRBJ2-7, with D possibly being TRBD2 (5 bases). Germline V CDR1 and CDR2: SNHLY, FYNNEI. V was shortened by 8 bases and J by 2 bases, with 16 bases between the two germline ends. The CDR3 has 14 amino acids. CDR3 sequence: CASGGVGPTYEQYF. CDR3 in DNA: TGTGCCAGCGGAGGAGTTGGGCCTACCTACGAGCAGTACTTC.

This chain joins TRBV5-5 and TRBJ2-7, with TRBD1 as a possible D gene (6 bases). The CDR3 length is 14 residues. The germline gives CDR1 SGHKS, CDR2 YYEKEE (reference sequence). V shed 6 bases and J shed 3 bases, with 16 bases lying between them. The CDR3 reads CASTLLRGNYEQYF. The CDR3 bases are TGTGCCAGCACCCTACTCAGGGGTAACTACGAGCAGTACTTC.

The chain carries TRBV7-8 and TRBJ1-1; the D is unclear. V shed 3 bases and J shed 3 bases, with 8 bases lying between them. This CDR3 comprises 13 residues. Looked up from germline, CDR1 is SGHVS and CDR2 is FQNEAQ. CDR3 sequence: CASSLAMDTEAFF. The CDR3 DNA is TGTGCCAGCAGCTTGGCCATGGACACTGAAGCTTTCTTT.

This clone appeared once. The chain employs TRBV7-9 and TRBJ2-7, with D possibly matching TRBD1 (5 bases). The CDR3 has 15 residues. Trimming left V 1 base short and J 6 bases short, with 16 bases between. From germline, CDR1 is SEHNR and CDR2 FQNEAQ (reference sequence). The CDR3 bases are TGTGCCAGCAGCTTAGTTGTAGGGGTTTCGATCGAGCAGTACTTC. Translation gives CASSLVVGVSIEQYF.

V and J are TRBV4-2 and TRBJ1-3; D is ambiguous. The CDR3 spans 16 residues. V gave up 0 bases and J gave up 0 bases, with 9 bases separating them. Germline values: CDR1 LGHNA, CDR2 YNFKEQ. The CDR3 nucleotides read TGTGCCAGCAGCCAAGATGGCAATGACTCTGGAAACACCATATATTTT. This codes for CASSQDGNDSGNTIYF.

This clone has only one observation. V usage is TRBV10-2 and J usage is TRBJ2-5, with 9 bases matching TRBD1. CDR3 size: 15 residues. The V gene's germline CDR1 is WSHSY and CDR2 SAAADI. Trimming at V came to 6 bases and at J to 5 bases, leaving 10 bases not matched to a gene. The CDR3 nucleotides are TGCGCCAGCAGCTCAAATAGACAGGGGGATGAGACCCAGTACTTC. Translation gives CASSSNRQGDETQYF.

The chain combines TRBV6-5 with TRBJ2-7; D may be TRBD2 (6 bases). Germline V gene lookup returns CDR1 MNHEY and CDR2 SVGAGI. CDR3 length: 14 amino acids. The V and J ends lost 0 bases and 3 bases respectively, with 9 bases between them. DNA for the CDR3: TGTGCCAGCAGTTACTCGGGAGGAGACTACGAGCAGTACTTC. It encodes CASSYSGGDYEQYF.

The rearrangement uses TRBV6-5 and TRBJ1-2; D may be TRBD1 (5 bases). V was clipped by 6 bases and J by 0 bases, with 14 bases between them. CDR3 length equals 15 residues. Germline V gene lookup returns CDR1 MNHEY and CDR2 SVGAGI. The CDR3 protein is CASRATVSANYGYTF. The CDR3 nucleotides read TGTGCCAGCAGGGCGACAGTCAGCGCTAACTATGGCTACACCTTC.

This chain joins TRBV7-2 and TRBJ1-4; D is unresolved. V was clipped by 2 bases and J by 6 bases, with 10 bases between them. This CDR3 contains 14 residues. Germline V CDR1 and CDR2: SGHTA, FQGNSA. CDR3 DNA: TGTGCCAGCAGCTTACTCGGGAGAGATGAAAAACTGTTTTTT. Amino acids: CASSLLGRDEKLFF.

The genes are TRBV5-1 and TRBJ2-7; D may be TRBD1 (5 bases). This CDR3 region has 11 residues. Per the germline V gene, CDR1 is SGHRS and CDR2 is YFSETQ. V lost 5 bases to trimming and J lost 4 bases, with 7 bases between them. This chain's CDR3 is CASRRQYEQYF. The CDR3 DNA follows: TGCGCCAGCAGGCGACAGTACGAGCAGTACTTC. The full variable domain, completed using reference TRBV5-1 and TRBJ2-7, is KAGVTQTPRYLIKTRGQQVTLSCSPISGHRSVSWYQQTPGQGLQFLFEYFSETQRNKGNFPGRFSGRQFSNSRSEMNVSTLELGDSALYLCASRRQYEQYFGPGTRLTVT.